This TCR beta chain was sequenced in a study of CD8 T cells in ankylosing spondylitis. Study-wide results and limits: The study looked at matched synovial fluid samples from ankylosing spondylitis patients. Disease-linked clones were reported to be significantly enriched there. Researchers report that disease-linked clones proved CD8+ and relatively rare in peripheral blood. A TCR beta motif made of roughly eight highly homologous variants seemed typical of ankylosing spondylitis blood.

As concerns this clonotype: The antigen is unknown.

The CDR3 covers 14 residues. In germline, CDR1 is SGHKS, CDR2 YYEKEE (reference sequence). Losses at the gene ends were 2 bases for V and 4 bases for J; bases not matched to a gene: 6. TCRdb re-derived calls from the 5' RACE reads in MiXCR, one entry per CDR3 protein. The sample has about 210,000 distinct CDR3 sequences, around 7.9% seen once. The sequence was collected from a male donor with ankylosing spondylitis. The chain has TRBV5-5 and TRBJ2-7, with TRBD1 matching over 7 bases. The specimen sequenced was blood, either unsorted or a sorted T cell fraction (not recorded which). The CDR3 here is CASSLKGGAYEQYF. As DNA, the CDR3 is TGTGCCAGCAGCTTAAAAGGGGGCGCTTACGAGCAGTACTTC.